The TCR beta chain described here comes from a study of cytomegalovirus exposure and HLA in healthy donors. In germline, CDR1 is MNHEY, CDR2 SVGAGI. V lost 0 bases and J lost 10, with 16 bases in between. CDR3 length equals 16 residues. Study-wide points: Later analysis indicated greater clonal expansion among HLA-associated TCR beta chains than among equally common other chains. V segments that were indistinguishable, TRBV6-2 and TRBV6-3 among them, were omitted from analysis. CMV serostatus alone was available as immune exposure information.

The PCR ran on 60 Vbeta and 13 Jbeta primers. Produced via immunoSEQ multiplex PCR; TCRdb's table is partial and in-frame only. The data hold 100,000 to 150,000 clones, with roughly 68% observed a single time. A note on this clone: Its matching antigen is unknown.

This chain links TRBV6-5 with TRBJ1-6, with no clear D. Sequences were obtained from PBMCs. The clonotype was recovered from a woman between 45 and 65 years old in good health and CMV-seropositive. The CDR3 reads CASSYSNGAAGSPLHF. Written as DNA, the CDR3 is TGTGCCAGCAGTTACTCGAACGGAGCGGCGGGGTCACCCCTCCACTTT.